These 7 T cell receptor beta chains originate from one sample sequenced in a study of neurological immune-mediated disorders. TCRdb processed the 5' RACE reads anew with MiXCR; each CDR3 protein has one entry. The sample yields 71,000 or so distinct CDR3 sequences, roughly an eighth seen once. Time point in this sample: longitudinal time-point 1 (baseline). The material sequenced was PBMCs. These receptors came from a female donor with HTLV-1-associated myelopathy (HAM/TSP).

CDR3 bases: TGTGCCAGCAGGGACAGGGAATGGCAGCCCCAGCATTTT. As protein: CASRDREWQPQHF. The chain joins TRBV7-8 to TRBJ1-5; TRBD1 aligns across 8 bases. The CDR3 length is 13 residues. The V segment lost 6 bases and the J segment 7 bases; nucleotides outside the gene matches: 5. The germline gives CDR1 SGHVS, CDR2 FQNEAQ.

This clonotype has ten or more counts. V usage is TRBV28 and J usage is TRBJ2-5; 8 nucleotides align to TRBD1. Trimming cost V 6 bases and J 0 bases; bases outside gene matches: 12. The length of the CDR3 is 17 residues. Germline V CDR1 and CDR2: MDHEN, SYDVKM. CDR3 residues: CASRGGQGKAYQETQYF. The CDR3 DNA sequence: TGTGCCAGCAGGGGCGGACAGGGAAAGGCGTACCAAGAGACCCAGTACTTC.

About this clonotype itself: The junction does not match germline at one end; this may be a read error. The chain recombines TRBV7-8 with TRBJ2-4; TRBD1 aligns across 10 bases. This CDR3 has 15 residues. Looked up from germline, CDR1 is SGHVS and CDR2 is FQNEAQ. CDR3 region: CASSPGDRGKNVQYF. The CDR3 nucleotides read TGTGCCAGCAGCCCAGGGGACAGGGGTAAAAACGTTCAGTACTTC.

Only a few counts were recorded for this clonotype. This rearrangement joins TRBV12-3 or TRBV12-4 to TRBJ2-5; 7 nucleotides agree with TRBD1. The CDR3 has 13 residues. V trimming: 6 bases; J trimming: 3 bases; junction bases outside the gene matches: 4. DNA of the CDR3: TGTGCCAGCAGCCGGGACAGCGAAGAGACCCAGTACTTC. Translation: CASSRDSEETQYF.

This clonotype was seen at least ten times. This chain joins TRBV7-9 and TRBJ2-7; possible D gene TRBD1, 6 bases. Trimming took off 4 bases at V and 3 bases at J, with 16 bases between the two ends. This CDR3 has 15 residues. The germline gives CDR1 SEHNR, CDR2 FQNEAQ (reference sequence). The CDR3: CASSSIQGRSYEQYF. Written as DNA, the CDR3 is TGTGCCAGCAGCTCCATACAGGGTAGGAGCTACGAGCAGTACTTC. Complete variable domain (other parts from reference TRBV7-9 and TRBJ2-7): DTGVSQNPRHKITKRGQNVTFRCDPISEHNRLYWYRQTLGQGPEFLTYFQNEAQLEKSRLLSDRFSAERPKGSFSTLEIQRTEQGDSAMYLCASSSIQGRSYEQYFGPGTRLTVT.

This clonotype appeared many times. V is TRBV24-1 and J is TRBJ2-7; 11 nucleotides line up with TRBD1. The CDR3 covers 15 residues. Losses at the gene ends were 3 bases for V and 7 bases for J; bases not matched to a gene: 7. Germline lookup yields CDR1 KGHDR and CDR2 SFDVKD. The CDR3 region is CATSDTGTGGGEQYF. The CDR3 DNA is TGTGCCACCAGTGATACCGGGACAGGGGGTGGAGAGCAGTACTTC.

This chain connects TRBV7-8 to TRBJ2-7; the match to TRBD2 covers 11 bases. Germline values: CDR1 SGHVS, CDR2 FQNEAQ. This CDR3 has 14 residues. The CDR3 sequence: CASSLAGGYYEQYV. DNA of the CDR3: TGTGCCAGCAGCCTAGCGGGGGGCTACTACGAGCAGTACGTC.